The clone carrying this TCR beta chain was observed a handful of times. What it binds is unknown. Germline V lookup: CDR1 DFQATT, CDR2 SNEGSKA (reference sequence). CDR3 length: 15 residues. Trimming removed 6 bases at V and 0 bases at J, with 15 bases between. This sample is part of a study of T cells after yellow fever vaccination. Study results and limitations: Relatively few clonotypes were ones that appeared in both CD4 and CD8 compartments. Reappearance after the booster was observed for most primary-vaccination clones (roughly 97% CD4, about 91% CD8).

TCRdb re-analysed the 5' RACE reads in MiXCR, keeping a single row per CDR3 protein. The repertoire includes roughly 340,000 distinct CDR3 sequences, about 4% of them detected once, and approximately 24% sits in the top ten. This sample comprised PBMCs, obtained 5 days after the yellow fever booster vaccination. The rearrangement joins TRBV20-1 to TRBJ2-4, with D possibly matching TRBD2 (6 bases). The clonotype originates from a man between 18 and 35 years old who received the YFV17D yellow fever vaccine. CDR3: CSAPRSGLAKNIQYF. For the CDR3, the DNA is TGCAGTGCCCCTCGTAGCGGACTAGCCAAAAACATTCAGTACTTC.